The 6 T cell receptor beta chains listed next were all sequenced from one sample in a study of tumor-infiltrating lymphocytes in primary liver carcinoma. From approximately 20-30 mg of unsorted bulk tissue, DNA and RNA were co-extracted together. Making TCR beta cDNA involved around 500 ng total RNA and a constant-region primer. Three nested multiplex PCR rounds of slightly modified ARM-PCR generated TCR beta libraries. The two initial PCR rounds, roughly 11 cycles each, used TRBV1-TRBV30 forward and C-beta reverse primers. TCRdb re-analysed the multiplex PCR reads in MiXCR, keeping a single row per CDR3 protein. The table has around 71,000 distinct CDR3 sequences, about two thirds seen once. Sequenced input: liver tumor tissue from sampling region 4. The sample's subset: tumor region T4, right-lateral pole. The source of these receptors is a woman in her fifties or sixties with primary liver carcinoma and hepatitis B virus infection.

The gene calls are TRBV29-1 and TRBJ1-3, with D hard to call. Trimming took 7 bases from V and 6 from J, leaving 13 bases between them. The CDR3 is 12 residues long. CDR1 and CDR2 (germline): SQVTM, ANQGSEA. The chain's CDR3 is CSARTTVNTIYF. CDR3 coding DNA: TGCAGCGCCCGAACGACTGTAAACACCATATATTTT.

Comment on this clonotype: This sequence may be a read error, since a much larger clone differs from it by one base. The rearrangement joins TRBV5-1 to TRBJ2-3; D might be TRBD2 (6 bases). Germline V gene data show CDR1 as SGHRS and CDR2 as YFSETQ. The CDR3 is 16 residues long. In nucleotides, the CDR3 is TGCGTCAGCAGCTTGAAATTGGGAGGAGATGGAGATACGCAGTATTTT. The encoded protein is CVSSLKLGGDGDTQYF.

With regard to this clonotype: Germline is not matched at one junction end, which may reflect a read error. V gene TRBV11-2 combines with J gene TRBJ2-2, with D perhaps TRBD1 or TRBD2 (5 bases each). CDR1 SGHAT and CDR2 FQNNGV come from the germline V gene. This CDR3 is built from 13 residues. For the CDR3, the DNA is TGTGCAAGCAGCTTAGATAGGACTGGGGGACTGTTTTTT. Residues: CASSLDRTGGLFF.

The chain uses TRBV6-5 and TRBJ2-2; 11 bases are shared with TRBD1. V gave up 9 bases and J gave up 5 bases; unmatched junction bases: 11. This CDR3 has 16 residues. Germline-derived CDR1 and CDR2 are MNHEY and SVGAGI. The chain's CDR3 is CASSNTGTGGTGELFF. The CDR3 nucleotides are TGTGCCAGTAGTAACACAGGGACAGGGGGGACCGGGGAGCTGTTTTTT.

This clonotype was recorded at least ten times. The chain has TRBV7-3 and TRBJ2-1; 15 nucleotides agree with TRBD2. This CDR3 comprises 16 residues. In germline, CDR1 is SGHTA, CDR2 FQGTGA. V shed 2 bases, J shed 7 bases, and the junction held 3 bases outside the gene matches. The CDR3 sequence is CASSLEGTSGRNEQFF. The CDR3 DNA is TGTGCCAGCAGCTTAGAGGGGACTAGCGGGAGGAATGAGCAGTTCTTC.

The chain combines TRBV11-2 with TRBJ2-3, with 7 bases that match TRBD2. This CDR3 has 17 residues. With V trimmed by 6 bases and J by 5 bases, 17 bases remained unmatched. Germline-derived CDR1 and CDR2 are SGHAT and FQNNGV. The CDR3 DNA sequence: TGTGCCAGCAGTCCGCTTCGCGGGAGCTGCTTAGGAGATACGCAGTATTTT. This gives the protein CASSPLRGSCLGDTQYF.